Listed here are 4 T cell receptor beta chains from one sample, sequenced in a study of PD-1 blockade in classical Hodgkin lymphoma. The protocol was immunoSEQ multiplex PCR, while the TCRdb copy is restricted to in-frame clones and leaves out a portion. The sample shows about 4,300 clones, around 65% of them seen only once. Every one of the patients relapsed after autologous stem cell transplantation (brentuximab vedotin exposure was variable). Sequencing used peripheral blood mononuclear cells (PBMCs), obtained at baseline. The source of these receptors is a human donor with classical Hodgkin lymphoma.

This rearrangement joins TRBV30 to TRBJ1-3; D is undetermined. The CDR3 contains 13 residues. V was pared by 0 bases and J by 0 bases, with 3 bases between. The germline gives CDR1 GTSNPN, CDR2 SVGIG (reference sequence). Here the CDR3 DNA reads TGTGCCTGGAGTGTCTACTCTGGAAACACCATATATTTT. Encoded protein: CAWSVYSGNTIYF.

J is TRBJ2-2 and V is TRBV6-4, with D perhaps matching TRBD1 (5 bases). Looked up from germline, CDR1 is MRHNA and CDR2 is SNTAGT. V lost 8 bases and J 4 bases, leaving 14 bases between the germline ends. This CDR3 has 14 amino acids. This CDR3 is CASGATPGTGELFF. CDR3 DNA: TGTGCCAGCGGGGCGACCCCCGGCACCGGGGAGCTGTTTTTT.

This clone was seen only a few times. The chain recombines TRBV6-4 with TRBJ1-1; possible D gene TRBD1, 6 bases. In germline, CDR1 is MRHNA, CDR2 SNTAGT. This CDR3 region has 14 residues. The V gene lost 8 bases and the J gene lost 4 bases, with 17 bases spanning the gap. This chain's CDR3 is CASAPGGQGTEAFF. DNA for the CDR3: TGTGCCAGCGCCCCCGGGGGGCAGGGCACTGAAGCTTTCTTT.

The chain uses TRBV5-6 and TRBJ1-4; no definite D call. Germline CDR1 is SGHDT and CDR2 is YYEEEE. This CDR3 contains 15 residues. Trimming removed 0 bases from V and 7 bases from J, with 13 bases in between. DNA for the CDR3: TGTGCCAGCAGCTTGGCCGGGGTAGGCATTGAAAAACTGTTTTTT. Protein sequence: CASSLAGVGIEKLFF.